The sequence of this T cell receptor (beta chain) was determined in a study of T cells after yellow fever vaccination. Looking at the study overall: Researchers used SMART-Seq v4 Ultra Low Input to prepare fractions that had low cell numbers. Findings of the study overall: CD4 and CD8 compartments shared a small share of clonotypes, likely from convergent recombination. Compared with primary, the secondary response was weaker and peaked at day 5, not 15.

As concerns this clonotype: Its antigen remains unidentified.

This CDR3 has 16 amino acids. V was shortened by 4 bases and J by 7 bases, with 18 bases between the two germline ends. Looked up from germline, CDR1 is SGHRS and CDR2 is YFSETQ. In making TCR cDNA, 5'RACE template switching added a universal primer site and UMIs to it. MiXCR was run by TCRdb on the 5' RACE reads, yielding one entry per CDR3 protein. Of some 400,000 distinct CDR3 sequences in the sample, 6.2% were seen once. The sequence came from a man aged 25 to 45 who received the YFV17D yellow fever vaccine. This chain uses TRBV5-1 with TRBJ2-6; D is undetermined. The sample here was PBMCs, taken 5 days after the yellow fever booster vaccination. The CDR3 coding sequence is TGCGCCAGCAGCGGGATGTCGAGCCATCCTGCCAACGTCCTGACTTTC. This codes for CASSGMSSHPANVLTF.